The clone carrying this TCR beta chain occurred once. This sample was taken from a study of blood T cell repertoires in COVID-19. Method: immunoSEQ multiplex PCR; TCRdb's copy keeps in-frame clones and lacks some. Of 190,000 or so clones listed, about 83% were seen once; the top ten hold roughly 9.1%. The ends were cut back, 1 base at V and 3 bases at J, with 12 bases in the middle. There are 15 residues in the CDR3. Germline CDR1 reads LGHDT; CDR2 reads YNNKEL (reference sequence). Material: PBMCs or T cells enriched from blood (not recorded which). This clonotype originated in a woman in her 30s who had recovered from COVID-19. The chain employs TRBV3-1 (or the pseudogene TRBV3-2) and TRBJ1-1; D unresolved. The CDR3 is CASSQGDMWDTEAFF. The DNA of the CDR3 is TGTGCCAGCAGCCAAGGTGACATGTGGGACACTGAAGCTTTCTTT.